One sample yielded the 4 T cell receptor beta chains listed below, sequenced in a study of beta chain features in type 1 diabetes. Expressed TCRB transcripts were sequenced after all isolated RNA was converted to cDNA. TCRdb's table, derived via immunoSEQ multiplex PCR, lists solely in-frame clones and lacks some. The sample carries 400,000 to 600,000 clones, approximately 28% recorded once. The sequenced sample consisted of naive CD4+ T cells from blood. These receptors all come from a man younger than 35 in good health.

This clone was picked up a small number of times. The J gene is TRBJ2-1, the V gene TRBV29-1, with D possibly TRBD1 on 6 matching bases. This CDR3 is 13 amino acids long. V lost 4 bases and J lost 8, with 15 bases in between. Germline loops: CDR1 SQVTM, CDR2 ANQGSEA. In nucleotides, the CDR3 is TGCAGCGTTGTGGCAGGGGCGGGCCATGAGCAGTTCTTC. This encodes CSVVAGAGHEQFF.

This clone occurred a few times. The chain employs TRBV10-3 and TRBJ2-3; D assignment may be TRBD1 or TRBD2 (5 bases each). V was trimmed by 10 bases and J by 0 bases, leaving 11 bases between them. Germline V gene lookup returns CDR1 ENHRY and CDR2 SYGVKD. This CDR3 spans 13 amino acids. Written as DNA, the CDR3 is TGTGCCACTTTGAGGGACAGCACAGATACGCAGTATTTT. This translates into CATLRDSTDTQYF.

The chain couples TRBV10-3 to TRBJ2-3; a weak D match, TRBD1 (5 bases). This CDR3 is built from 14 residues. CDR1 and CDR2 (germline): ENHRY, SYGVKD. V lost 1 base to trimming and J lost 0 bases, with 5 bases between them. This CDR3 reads CAISEWTSTDTQYF. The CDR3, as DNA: TGTGCCATCAGTGAGTGGACAAGCACAGATACGCAGTATTTT.

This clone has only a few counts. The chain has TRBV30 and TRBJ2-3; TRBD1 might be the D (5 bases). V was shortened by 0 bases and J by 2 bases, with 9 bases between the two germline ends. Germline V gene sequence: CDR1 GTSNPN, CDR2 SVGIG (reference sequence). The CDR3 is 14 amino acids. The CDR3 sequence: CAWSVRQFTDTQYF. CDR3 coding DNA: TGTGCCTGGAGTGTACGACAGTTCACAGATACGCAGTATTTT.